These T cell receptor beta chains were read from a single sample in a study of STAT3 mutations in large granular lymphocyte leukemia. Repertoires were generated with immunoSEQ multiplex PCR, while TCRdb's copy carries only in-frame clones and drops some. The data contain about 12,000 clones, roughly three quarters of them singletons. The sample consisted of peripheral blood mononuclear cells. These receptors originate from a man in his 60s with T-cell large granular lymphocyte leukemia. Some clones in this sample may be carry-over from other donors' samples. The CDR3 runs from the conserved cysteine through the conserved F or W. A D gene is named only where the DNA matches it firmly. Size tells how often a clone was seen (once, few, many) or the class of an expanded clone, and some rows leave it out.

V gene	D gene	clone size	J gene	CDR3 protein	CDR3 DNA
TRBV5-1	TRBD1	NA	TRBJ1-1	CASSRGTGELAGTEAFF	TGCGCCAGCAGCCGAGGGACAGGGGAATTAGCGGGCACTGAAGCTTTCTTT
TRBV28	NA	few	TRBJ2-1	CASTRIRYNEQFF	TGTGCCAGCACGAGGATCCGATACAATGAGCAGTTCTTC
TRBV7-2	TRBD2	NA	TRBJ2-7	CASRTSGVVYEQYF	TGTGCCAGCAGGACTAGCGGGGTAGTCTACGAGCAGTACTTC
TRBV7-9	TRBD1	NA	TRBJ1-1	CASSYTGGADEAFF	TGTGCCAGCAGCTACACAGGGGGCGCGGATGAAGCTTTCTTT
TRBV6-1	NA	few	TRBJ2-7	CATHSSVAGEQYF	TGTGCCACCCATAGCTCCGTGGCGGGCGAGCAGTACTTC
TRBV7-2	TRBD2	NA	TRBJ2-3	CASSWGTSIFTDTQYF	TGTGCCAGCAGCTGGGGGACTAGCATTTTCACAGATACGCAGTATTTT
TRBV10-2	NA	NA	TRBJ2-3	CASSELPPADTQYF	TGCGCCAGCAGTGAGTTGCCTCCTGCAGATACGCAGTATTTT
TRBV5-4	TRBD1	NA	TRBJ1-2	CASSPEPKGARGYGYTF	TGTGCCAGCAGCCCTGAACCGAAGGGGGCGCGGGGCTATGGCTACACCTTC
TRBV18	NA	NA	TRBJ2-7	CASSPYPGPPGEEQYF	TGTGCCAGCTCACCATACCCGGGACCGCCAGGGGAAGAGCAGTACTTC
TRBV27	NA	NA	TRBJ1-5	CASSSSGLGLWVSNQPQHF	TGTGCCAGCAGTTCATCCGGTTTGGGGCTCTGGGTTAGCAATCAGCCCCAGCATTTT
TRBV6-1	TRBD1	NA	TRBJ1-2	CASSEGTGSYGYTF	TGTGCCAGCAGTGAAGGGACAGGGAGTTATGGCTACACCTTC
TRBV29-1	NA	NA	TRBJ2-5	CSVAEGAGETQYF	TGCAGCGTTGCGGAGGGGGCGGGAGAGACCCAGTACTTC
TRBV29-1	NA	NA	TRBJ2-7	CSVTKGNINEQYF	TGCAGCGTTACAAAGGGAAATATCAACGAGCAGTACTTC
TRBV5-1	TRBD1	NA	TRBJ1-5	CTSSLGTGDQPQHF	TGCACCAGCAGCTTGGGGACAGGCGATCAGCCCCAGCATTTT
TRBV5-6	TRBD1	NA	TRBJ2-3	CASRLLRTGGIADTQYF	TGTGCCAGCAGGTTACTTCGGACAGGGGGCATCGCAGATACGCAGTATTTT
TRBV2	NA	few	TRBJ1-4	CASKYMINEKLFF	TGTGCCAGCAAGTACATGATTAATGAAAAACTGTTTTTT
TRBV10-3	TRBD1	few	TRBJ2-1	CAINPRQGANNEQFF	TGTGCCATCAACCCTAGACAGGGGGCGAACAATGAGCAGTTCTTC
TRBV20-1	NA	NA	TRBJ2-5	CSAPKGETQYF	TGCAGTGCCCCTAAGGGGGAGACCCAGTACTTC
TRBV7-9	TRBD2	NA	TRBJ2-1	CASSLLAGYNEQFF	TGTGCCAGCAGCTTACTAGCGGGTTACAATGAGCAGTTCTTC
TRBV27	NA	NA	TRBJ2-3	CASSFVSSTDTQYF	TGTGCCAGCAGTTTCGTGTCTAGCACAGATACGCAGTATTTT
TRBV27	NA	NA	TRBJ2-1	CASSLSRSSYNEQFF	TGTGCCAGCAGTTTAAGTCGAAGCTCCTACAATGAGCAGTTCTTC
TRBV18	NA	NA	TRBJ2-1	CASSPRGSTDEQFF	TGTGCCAGCTCACCACGGGGGAGTACGGATGAGCAGTTCTTC
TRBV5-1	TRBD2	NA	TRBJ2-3	CASSSGLAGPTDTQYF	TGCGCCAGCAGCTCAGGACTAGCGGGGCCCACAGATACGCAGTATTTT
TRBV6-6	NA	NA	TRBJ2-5	CASSYLSNQETQYF	TGTGCCAGCAGTTACCTCTCCAACCAAGAGACCCAGTACTTC
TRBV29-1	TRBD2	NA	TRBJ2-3	CSVDSGPDTQYF	TGCAGCGTTGATAGCGGGCCAGATACGCAGTATTTT
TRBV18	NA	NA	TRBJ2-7	CASSSRPESDEQYF	TGTGCCAGCTCATCCCGACCCGAAAGCGACGAGCAGTACTTC
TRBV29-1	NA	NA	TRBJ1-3	CSVLRASGNTIYF	TGCAGCGTTCTGAGGGCGTCTGGAAACACCATATATTTT
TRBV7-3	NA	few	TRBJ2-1	CASSFDFRNNEQFF	TGTGCCAGCAGCTTCGACTTCCGGAACAATGAGCAGTTCTTC
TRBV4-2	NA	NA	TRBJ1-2	CASSQAPPQYTF	TGTGCCAGCAGCCAAGCTCCGCCCCAGTACACCTTC
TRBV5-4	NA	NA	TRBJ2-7	CASSLRLRLDSHEQYF	TGTGCCAGCAGCTTGAGGCTGAGACTAGATTCCCACGAGCAGTACTTC
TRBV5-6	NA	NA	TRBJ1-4	CASGSAGLSNEKLFF	TGTGCCAGCGGCTCGGCGGGGCTCTCTAATGAAAAACTGTTTTTT
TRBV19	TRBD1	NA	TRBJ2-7	CASSPRTGGSYEQYF	TGTGCCAGTAGTCCTAGGACAGGCGGCTCCTACGAGCAGTACTTC
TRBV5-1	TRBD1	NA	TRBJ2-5	CASSPGQLMVETQYF	TGCGCCAGCAGCCCGGGACAGTTGATGGTAGAGACCCAGTACTTC
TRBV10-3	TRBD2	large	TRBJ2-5	CAISPGGDSSQKTQYF	TGTGCCATCTCTCCGGGGGGGGACTCATCCCAGAAGACCCAGTACTTC
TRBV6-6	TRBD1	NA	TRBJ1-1	CASSYSGQGNTEAFF	TGTGCCAGCAGTTACTCGGGACAGGGTAACACTGAAGCTTTCTTT
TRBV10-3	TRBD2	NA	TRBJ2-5	CAISGGLAGGDQETQYF	TGTGCCATCAGCGGGGGACTAGCGGGGGGGGACCAAGAGACCCAGTACTTC
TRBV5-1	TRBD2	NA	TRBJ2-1	CASRHSGTKPHEQFF	TGCGCCAGCCGACACTCCGGGACTAAGCCTCATGAGCAGTTCTTC
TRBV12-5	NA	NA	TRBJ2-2	CASGLGQNTGELFF	TGTGCTAGTGGTTTGGGACAGAACACCGGGGAGCTGTTTTTT
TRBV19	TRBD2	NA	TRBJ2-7	CASSISSGRHEQYF	TGTGCCAGTAGTATTTCTAGCGGTAGGCACGAGCAGTACTTC
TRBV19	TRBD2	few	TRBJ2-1	CASSRIAGGSNEQFF	TGTGCCAGTAGTAGAATAGCGGGAGGAAGCAATGAGCAGTTCTTC
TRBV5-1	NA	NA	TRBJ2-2	CASSFDFTGELFF	TGCGCCAGCAGCTTCGACTTCACCGGGGAGCTGTTTTTT
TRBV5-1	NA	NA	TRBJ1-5	CASSLVGGAGQPQHF	TGCGCCAGCAGCTTGGTTGGGGGCGCAGGGCAGCCCCAGCATTTT
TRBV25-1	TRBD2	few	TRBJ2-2	CASSAGASGILTGELFF	TGTGCCAGCAGCGCCGGGGCTAGCGGGATACTCACCGGGGAGCTGTTTTTT
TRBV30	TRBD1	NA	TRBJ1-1	CAWNPGQLEAFF	TGTGCCTGGAACCCGGGACAGCTTGAAGCTTTCTTT
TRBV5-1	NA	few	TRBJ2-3	CASSGMSTDTQYF	TGCGCCAGCAGCGGGATGAGCACAGATACGCAGTATTTT
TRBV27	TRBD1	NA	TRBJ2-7	CASSLDREPDAYEQYF	TGTGCCAGCAGCTTAGACAGGGAACCCGACGCCTACGAGCAGTACTTC
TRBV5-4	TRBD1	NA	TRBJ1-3	CASSLATGGSGNTIYF	TGTGCCAGCAGCTTGGCCACAGGGGGGTCTGGAAACACCATATATTTT
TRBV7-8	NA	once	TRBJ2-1	CASAMTVSYNEQFF	TGTGCCAGCGCTATGACTGTCTCCTACAATGAGCAGTTCTTC
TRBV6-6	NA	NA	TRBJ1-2	CASSTDSNYGYTF	TGTGCCAGCAGTACGGACAGTAACTATGGCTACACCTTC